The clone carrying this TCR beta chain was seen once. As yet, its antigen is unknown. This specimen comes from a study of OX40 agonist ivuxolimab in advanced cancers. Background on the study: The study gave patients intravenous ivuxolimab at 0.01 to 10 mg/kg every 2 weeks. Aged roughly 23 to 80 with a mean of about 60 years, they were about 78% male.

This CDR3 has 16 amino acids. V was shortened by 3 bases and J by 0 bases, with 16 bases between the two germline ends. The germline V gene encodes CDR1 SGHRS and CDR2 YFSETQ. The study, taken as a whole, reports: The average count of expanded clones was higher among CD8+ T cells than among CD4+. Normalized T-cell clonal expansion was also low in some nonresponders.

Repertoires were generated with immunoSEQ multiplex PCR, while TCRdb's copy carries only in-frame clones and drops some. The top ten clones hold over 1.5% of a sample with 70,000 to 95,000 clones, 70% to 90% of them seen once. The receptor's source is an adult with an advanced solid tumor such as melanoma, head and neck, liver or kidney cancer. The J gene is TRBJ2-7, the V gene TRBV5-1, with D possibly being TRBD1 (5 bases). This material consisted of CD4+ or CD8+ T cells sorted from blood, taken in a trial of the OX40 agonist ivuxolimab. The CDR3 reads CASSWGGHPDSYEQYF. The CDR3 bases are TGCGCCAGCAGCTGGGGCGGACATCCCGACTCCTACGAGCAGTACTTC.